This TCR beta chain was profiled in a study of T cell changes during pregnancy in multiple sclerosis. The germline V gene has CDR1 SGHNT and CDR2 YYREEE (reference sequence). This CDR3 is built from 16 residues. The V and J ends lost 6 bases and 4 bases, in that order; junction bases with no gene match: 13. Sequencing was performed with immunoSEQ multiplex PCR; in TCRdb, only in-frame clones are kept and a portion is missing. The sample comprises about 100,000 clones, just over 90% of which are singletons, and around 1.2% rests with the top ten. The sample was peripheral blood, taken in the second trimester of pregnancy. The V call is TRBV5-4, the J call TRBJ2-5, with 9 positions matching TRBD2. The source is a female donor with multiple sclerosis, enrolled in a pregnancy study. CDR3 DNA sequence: TGTGCCAGCACCTCTCGCGGGAGGGCCGCCAGAGAGACCCAGTACTTC. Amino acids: CASTSRGRAARETQYF.